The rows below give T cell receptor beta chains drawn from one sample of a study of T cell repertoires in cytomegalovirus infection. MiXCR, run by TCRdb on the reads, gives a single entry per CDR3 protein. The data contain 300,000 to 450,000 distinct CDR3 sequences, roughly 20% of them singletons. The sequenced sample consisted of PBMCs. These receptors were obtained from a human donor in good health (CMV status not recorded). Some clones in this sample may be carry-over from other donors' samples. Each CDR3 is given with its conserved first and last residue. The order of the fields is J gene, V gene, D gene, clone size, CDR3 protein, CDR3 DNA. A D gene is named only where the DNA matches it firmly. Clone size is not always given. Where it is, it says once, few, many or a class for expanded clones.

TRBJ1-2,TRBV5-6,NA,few,CASSVTDYGYTF,TGTGCCAGCAGCGTGACAGATTATGGCTACACCTTC
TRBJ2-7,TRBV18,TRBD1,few,CASSPPGTGGAYEQYF,TGTGCCAGCTCACCCCCCGGGACAGGGGGCGCGTACGAGCAGTACTTC
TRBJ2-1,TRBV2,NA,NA,CASSGTGLSTYNEQFF,TGTGCCAGCAGTGGTACAGGGCTTTCGACGTACAATGAGCAGTTCTTC
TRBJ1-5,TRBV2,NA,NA,CASSLTVQPQHF,TGTGCCAGCAGTCTTACGGTTCAGCCCCAGCATTTT
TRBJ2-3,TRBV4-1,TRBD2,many,CASSLTGLAGGTDTQYF,TGCGCCAGCAGCCTAACCGGACTAGCGGGGGGCACAGATACGCAGTATTTT
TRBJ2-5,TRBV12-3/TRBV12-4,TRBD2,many,CASSLGLADPQYF,TGTGCCAGCAGCCTGGGACTAGCGGATCCCCAGTACTTC
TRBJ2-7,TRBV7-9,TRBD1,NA,CASSSHRGVYEQYF,TGTGCCAGCAGCTCTCACAGGGGCGTCTACGAGCAGTACTTC
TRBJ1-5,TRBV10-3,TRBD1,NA,CAIRDGTGGQPQHF,TGTGCCATCAGAGACGGGACAGGGGGACAGCCCCAGCATTTT
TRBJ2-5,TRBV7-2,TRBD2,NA,CASSSRRGVGGAEETQYF,TGTGCCAGCAGCTCCCGGAGGGGAGTCGGGGGGGCGGAAGAGACCCAGTACTTC
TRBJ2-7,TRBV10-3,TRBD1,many,CAISPGQGWALGF,TGTGCCATCAGCCCTGGACAGGGCTGGGCTCTCGGATTC
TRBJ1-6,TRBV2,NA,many,CASSAGPEGSPLHF,TGTGCCAGCAGTGCCGGGCCCGAGGGTTCACCCCTCCACTTT
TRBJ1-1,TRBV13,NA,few,CASSLRPGPNTEAFF,TGTGCCAGCAGCTTACGGCCGGGCCCGAACACTGAAGCTTTCTTT
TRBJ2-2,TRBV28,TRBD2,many,CASTSGGRYTGELFF,TGTGCCAGCACCAGCGGGGGGCGGTACACCGGGGAGCTGTTTTTT
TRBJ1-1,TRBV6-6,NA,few,CASSPRRGPNTEAFF,TGTGCCAGCAGTCCTCGTAGGGGCCCGAACACTGAAGCTTTCTTT
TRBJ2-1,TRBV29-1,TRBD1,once,CSVSWGQGYNEQFF,TGCAGCGTTTCCTGGGGACAGGGATACAATGAGCAGTTCTTC
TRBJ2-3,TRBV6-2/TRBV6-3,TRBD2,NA,CASSQSSSSGAQYF,TGTGCCAGCAGCCAAAGCAGCAGCAGCGGGGCGCAGTATTTT
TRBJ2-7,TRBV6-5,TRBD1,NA,CASSRTTGGEQYF,TGTGCCAGCAGTAGAACGACAGGGGGCGAGCAGTACTTC
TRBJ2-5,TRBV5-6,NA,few,CASSTGLKRGETQYF,TGTGCCAGCAGCACCGGACTGAAAAGAGGGGAGACCCAGTACTTC
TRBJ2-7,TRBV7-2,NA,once,CASSSSGTGYYYQYF,TGTGCCAGCAGCTCCTCCGGAACAGGGTACTACTACCAGTACTTC
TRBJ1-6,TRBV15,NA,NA,CATSPRAGWNSPLHF,TGTGCCACCAGCCCCAGAGCAGGATGGAATTCACCCCTCCACTTT
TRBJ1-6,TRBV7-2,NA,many,CASNRDNSPLHF,TGTGCCAGCAACAGGGATAATTCACCCCTCCACTTT
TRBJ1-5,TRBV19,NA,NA,CASNWGIGQPQHF,TGTGCCAGTAATTGGGGGATCGGTCAGCCCCAGCATTTT
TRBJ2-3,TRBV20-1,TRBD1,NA,CSARDVGTGRTDTQYF,TGCAGTGCTAGAGATGTGGGGACAGGGCGCACAGATACGCAGTATTTT
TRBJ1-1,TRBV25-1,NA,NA,CASSESGFPPEAFF,TGTGCCAGCAGTGAATCGGGGTTTCCCCCTGAAGCTTTCTTT
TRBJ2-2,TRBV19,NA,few,CASSMAGSDTGELFF,TGTGCCAGTAGTATGGCCGGCAGCGACACCGGGGAGCTGTTTTTT
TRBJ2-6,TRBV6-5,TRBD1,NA,CASSPGTGVPGANVLTF,TGTGCCAGCAGTCCAGGGACAGGGGTCCCTGGGGCCAACGTCCTGACTTTC
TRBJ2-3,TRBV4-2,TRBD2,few,CASSQRLAGTTDTQYF,TGTGCCAGCAGCCAACGATTAGCGGGGACCACAGATACGCAGTATTTT
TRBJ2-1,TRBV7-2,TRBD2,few,CASSYAPGTSGRRFYNEQFF,TGTGCCAGCAGCTATGCTCCCGGGACTAGCGGGAGGAGGTTTTACAATGAGCAGTTCTTC
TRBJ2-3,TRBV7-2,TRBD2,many,CASSLGSGGITDTQYF,TGTGCCAGCAGTTTGGGTAGCGGGGGGATCACAGATACGCAGTATTTT
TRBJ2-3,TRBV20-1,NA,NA,CSATSGDPADTQYF,TGCAGTGCCACCTCGGGGGACCCCGCAGATACGCAGTATTTT
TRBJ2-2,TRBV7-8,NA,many,CASQGRTGELFF,TGTGCCAGCCAGGGGCGGACCGGGGAGCTGTTTTTT
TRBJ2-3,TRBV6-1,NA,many,CASSDRFGTDTQYF,TGTGCCAGCAGTGACAGGTTTGGCACAGATACGCAGTATTTT